This TCR beta chain was obtained from a study of T cells in Graves' hyperthyroidism and ophthalmopathy. Study-wide context: Before any treatment, at initial diagnosis, peripheral blood was collected. Findings and limits, study-wide: Blood held most thyroid clonotypes expanded above 0.001 frequency.

RNA transcripts yielded amplified TCR beta CDR3 regions. Researchers ran a first-round RT-PCR on the TCR CDR3 using the HTBI primer set. TCRdb processed the multiplex PCR reads anew with MiXCR; each CDR3 protein has one entry. The profile shows about 210,000 distinct CDR3 sequences, approximately 20% of them singletons. It was considered stable Graves' hyperthyroidism when ophthalmopathy did not progress within 18 months. Roughly 9.1 ml of fresh peripheral blood supplied the PBMCs. The CDR3 sequence is 14 residues long. V lost 6 bases, J lost 3 bases, and 14 bases lay in between. This clonotype was recorded at least ten times. Its antigen is currently unknown.

The V gene is TRBV12-3 or TRBV12-4, the J gene TRBJ2-5; the D is unclear. The clonotype comes from a man between 40 and 49 years old with Graves' hyperthyroidism. Material for sequencing was blood. Here the CDR3 DNA reads TGTGCCAGCAGCGTAACCGGCGGTGAAGAGACCCAGTACTTC. It yields the protein CASSVTGGEETQYF.